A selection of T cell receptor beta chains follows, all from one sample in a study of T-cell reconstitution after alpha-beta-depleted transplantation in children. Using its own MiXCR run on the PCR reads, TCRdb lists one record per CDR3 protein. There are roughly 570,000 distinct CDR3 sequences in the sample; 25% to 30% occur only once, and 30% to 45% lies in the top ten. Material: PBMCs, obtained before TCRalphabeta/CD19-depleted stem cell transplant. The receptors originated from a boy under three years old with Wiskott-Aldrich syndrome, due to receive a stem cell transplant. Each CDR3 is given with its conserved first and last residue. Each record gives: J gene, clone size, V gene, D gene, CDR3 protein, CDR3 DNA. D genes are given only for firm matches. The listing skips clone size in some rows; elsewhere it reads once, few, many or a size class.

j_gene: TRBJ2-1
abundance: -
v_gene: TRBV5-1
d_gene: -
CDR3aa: CASSLTDPSSYNEQFF
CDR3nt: TGCGCCAGCAGCTTGACAGACCCGAGCTCCTACAATGAGCAGTTCTTC

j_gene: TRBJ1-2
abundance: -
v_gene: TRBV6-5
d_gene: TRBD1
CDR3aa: CASSYQGASYGYTF
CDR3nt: TGTGCCAGCAGTTACCAGGGGGCTAGCTATGGCTACACCTTC

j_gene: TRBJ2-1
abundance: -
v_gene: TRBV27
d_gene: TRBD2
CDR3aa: CASSHKKRLAGGYNGQFF
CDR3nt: TGTGCCAGCAGCCACAAAAAAAGACTAGCGGGAGGGTACAATGGGCAGTTCTTC

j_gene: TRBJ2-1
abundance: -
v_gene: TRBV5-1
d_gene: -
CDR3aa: CASSLAGPAYNEQFF
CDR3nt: TGCGCCAGCAGCTTGGCGGGACCGGCCTACAATGAGCAGTTCTTC

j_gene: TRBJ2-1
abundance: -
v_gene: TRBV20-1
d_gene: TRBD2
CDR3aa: CSALGLAGRNEQFF
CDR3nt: TGCAGTGCTTTGGGACTAGCGGGACGCAATGAGCAGTTCTTC

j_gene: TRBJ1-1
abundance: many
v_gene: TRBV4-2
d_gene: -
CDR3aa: CASSQDGLNTEAFF
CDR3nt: TGTGCCAGCAGCCAAGATGGGTTGAACACTGAAGCTTTCTTT

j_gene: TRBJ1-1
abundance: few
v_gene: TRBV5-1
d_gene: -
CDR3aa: CASSSTNRVTEAFF
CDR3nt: TGCGCCAGCAGCTCAACCAATCGAGTCACTGAAGCTTTCTTT

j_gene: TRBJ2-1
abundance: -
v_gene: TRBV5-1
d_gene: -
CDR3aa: CASSSGLSLNEQFF
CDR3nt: TGCGCCAGCAGCTCAGGACTATCCTTGAATGAGCAGTTCTTC

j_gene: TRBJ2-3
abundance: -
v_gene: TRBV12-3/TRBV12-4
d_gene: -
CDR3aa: CASSLVGSSESDTQYF
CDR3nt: TGTGCCAGCAGTTTAGTCGGGTCGTCGGAGTCGGATACGCAGTATTTT

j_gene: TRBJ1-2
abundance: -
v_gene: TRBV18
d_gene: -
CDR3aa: CASSPRRENGYTF
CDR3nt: TGTGCCAGCTCACCACGTAGGGAGAATGGCTACACCTTC

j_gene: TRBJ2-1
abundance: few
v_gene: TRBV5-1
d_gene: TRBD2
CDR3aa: CASSLSVTSGNEQFF
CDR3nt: TGCGCCAGCAGCTTGAGTGTGACTAGCGGCAATGAGCAGTTCTTC

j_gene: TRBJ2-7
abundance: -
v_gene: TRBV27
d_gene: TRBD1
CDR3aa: CASSGTGWPNSYEQYF
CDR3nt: TGTGCCAGCAGTGGGACAGGTTGGCCCAACTCCTACGAGCAGTACTTC

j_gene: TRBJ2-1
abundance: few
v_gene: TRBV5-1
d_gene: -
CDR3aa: CVSSLDAGNYNEQFF
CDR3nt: TGCGTCAGCAGCTTGGACGCAGGGAACTACAATGAGCAGTTCTTC

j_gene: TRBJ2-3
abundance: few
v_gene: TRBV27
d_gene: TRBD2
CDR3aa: CASRYLSGRATDTQYF
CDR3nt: TGTGCCAGCAGATACCTTAGCGGGAGGGCCACAGATACGCAGTATTTT

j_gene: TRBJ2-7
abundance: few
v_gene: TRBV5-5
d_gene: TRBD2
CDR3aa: CASSPTSGEQYF
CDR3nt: TGTGCCAGCAGCCCTACTAGCGGCGAGCAGTACTTC

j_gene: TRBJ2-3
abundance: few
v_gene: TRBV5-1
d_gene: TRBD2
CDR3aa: CASSKRGLAAMPQSTDTQYF
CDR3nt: TGCGCCAGCAGCAAGCGGGGACTAGCGGCGATGCCCCAAAGCACAGATACGCAGTATTTT

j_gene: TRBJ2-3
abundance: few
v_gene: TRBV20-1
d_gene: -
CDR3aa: CSARDRGYTTDTQYF
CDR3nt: TGCAGCGCTAGAGATCGGGGCTACACCACAGATACGCAGTATTTT

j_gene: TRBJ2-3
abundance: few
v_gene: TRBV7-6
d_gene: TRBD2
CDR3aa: CASSLTSGSHTDTQYF
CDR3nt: TGTGCCAGCAGCTTAACTAGCGGCTCTCACACAGATACGCAGTATTTT

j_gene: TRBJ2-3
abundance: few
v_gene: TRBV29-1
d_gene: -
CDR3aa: CSVDDTQYF
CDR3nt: TGCAGCGTTGATGATACGCAGTATTTT

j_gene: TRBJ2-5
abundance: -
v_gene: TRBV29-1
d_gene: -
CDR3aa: CSVGHLLQETQYF
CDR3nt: TGCAGCGTTGGGCACCTCCTACAAGAGACCCAGTACTTC

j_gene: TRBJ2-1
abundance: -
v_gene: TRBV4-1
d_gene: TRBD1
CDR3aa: CASSQHGDSSYNEQFF
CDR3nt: TGCGCCAGCAGCCAACACGGGGACAGCTCCTACAATGAGCAGTTCTTC

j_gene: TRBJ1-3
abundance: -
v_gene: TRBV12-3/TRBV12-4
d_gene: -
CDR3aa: CASSFPQTVSGNTIYF
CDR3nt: TGTGCCAGCAGTTTTCCCCAGACAGTCTCTGGAAACACCATATATTTT

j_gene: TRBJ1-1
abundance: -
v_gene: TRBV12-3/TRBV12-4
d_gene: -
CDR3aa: CASSLIPGLGTEAFF
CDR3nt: TGTGCCAGCAGTTTAATTCCGGGACTAGGGACTGAAGCTTTCTTT

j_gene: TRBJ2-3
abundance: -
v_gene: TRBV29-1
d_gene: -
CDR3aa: CSVQSTDTQYF
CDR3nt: TGCAGCGTTCAAAGCACAGATACGCAGTATTTT

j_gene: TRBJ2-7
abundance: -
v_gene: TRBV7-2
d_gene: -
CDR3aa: CASSPKGTYEQYF
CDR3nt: TGTGCCAGCAGCCCAAAGGGCACCTACGAGCAGTACTTC

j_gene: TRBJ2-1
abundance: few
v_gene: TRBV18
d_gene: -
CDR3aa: CASSFRTRVRDNEQFF
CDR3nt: TGTGCCAGCTCCTTCAGAACCCGGGTGCGGGACAATGAGCAGTTCTTC

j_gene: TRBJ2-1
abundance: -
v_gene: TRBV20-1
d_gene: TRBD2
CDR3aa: CSASRGDNEQFF
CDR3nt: TGCAGTGCTAGTCGGGGGGACAATGAGCAGTTCTTC

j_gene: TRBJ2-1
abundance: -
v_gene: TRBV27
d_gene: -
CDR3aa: CASSYRDSYGEQFF
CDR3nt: TGTGCCAGCAGTTACCGGGACTCCTACGGAGAGCAGTTCTTC

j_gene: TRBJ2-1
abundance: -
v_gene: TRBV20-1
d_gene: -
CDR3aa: CSAARDSNYNEQFF
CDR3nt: TGCAGTGCTGCTAGGGACTCCAACTACAATGAGCAGTTCTTC